The 23 T cell receptor beta chains given below trace back to one sample, sequenced in a study of Graves' ophthalmopathy and Graves' hyperthyroidism. The TCR beta CDR3 regions underwent amplification from RNA transcripts. Second-round multiplex PCR followed a first-round RT-PCR using HTBI primers. One entry per CDR3 protein results from TCRdb running MiXCR on the multiplex PCR reads. The sample carries hundreds of thousands of distinct CDR3 sequences, about two fifths recorded once. What was sequenced was peripheral blood. These receptors all stem from an adult man with Graves' ophthalmopathy.

This clonotype has a handful of counts. A junction boundary mismatches the germline segment, possibly from a read error. The J gene is TRBJ2-5, the V gene TRBV24-1; the D gene is possibly TRBD1 (6 bases). The CDR3 is 13 amino acids. The V gene's germline CDR1 is KGHDR and CDR2 SFDVKD. Here the CDR3 reads CVTSGGYQETQYF. The CDR3 bases are TGTGTCACCAGTGGGGGCTACCAAGAGACCCAGTACTTC.

The rearrangement links TRBV7-9 to TRBJ1-5; D may be TRBD1 (6 bases). V was trimmed by 5 bases and J by 4 bases, leaving 18 bases between them. The CDR3 spans 16 residues. Germline V gene lookup returns CDR1 SEHNR and CDR2 FQNEAQ (reference sequence). The CDR3, as DNA: TGTGCCAGCAGCACCAGGGATCCAGGGGCAAATCAGCCCCAGCATTTT. Encoded protein: CASSTRDPGANQPQHF.

This clonotype was seen repeatedly, ten times or more. V and J are TRBV25-1 and TRBJ1-5; a weak D match, TRBD1 (5 bases). This CDR3 spans 15 amino acids. The V end lost 7 bases, the J end lost 0 bases, and 13 bases lay between the germline ends. Germline lookup yields CDR1 MGHDK and CDR2 SYGVNS. The CDR3 DNA is TGTGCCAGCAAGGGGTCAGAGGATAGCAATCAGCCCCAGCATTTT. It encodes CASKGSEDSNQPQHF.

With regard to this clonotype: This may stem from a read error, because a much larger clone lies one nucleotide away. The rearrangement links TRBV5-5 to TRBJ2-5, with D maybe TRBD1 (6 bases). The germline V gene has CDR1 SGHKS and CDR2 YYEKEE (reference sequence). With 5 bases removed from V and 6 bases from J, the gap between germline ends came to 20 bases. The CDR3 extends over 15 amino acids. The DNA for the CDR3 is TGTGCCAGCAGTTTTACCACCGACAGGAGGAAGACCCAGTACTTC. Translating it yields CASSFTTDRRKTQYF.

This clonotype was seen a handful of times. This chain links TRBV5-5 with TRBJ2-7, with D possibly TRBD1 on 6 matching bases. The V gene lost 1 base and the J gene lost 3 bases, with 14 bases spanning the gap. CDR3 length: 15 residues. CDR1 and CDR2 (germline): SGHKS, YYEKEE (reference sequence). The CDR3, as DNA: TGTGCCAGCAGCTTGTCCTTTTCGGACAGCTACGAGCAGTACTTC. This codes for CASSLSFSDSYEQYF.

The chain employs TRBV3-1 and TRBJ2-5; no clear D gene. Trimming took 1 base from V and 5 from J, leaving 8 bases between them. The CDR3 runs to 13 residues. Germline CDR1 reads LGHDT; CDR2 reads YNNKEL (reference sequence). The CDR3 bases are TGTGCCAGCAGCCAAGCGGAACGGGAGACCCAGTACTTC. It specifies CASSQAERETQYF.

This clonotype was counted many times. V gene TRBV19 combines with J gene TRBJ2-5, with 8 bases that match TRBD2. The ends lost 7 bases at V and 0 bases at J; junction bases unmatched: 7. Germline V lookup: CDR1 LNHDA, CDR2 SQIVND (reference sequence). The CDR3 is 15 amino acids. The CDR3 protein is CASTERGTYQETQYF. The CDR3 coding sequence is TGTGCCAGTACCGAGCGGGGGACTTACCAAGAGACCCAGTACTTC.

This clonotype was seen just once. The chain is built from TRBV25-1 and TRBJ2-7, with TRBD2 identical over 13 bases. Germline V lookup: CDR1 MGHDK, CDR2 SYGVNS. With V trimmed by 6 bases and J by 8 bases, 7 bases remained unmatched. This CDR3 has 14 amino acids. This CDR3 reads CASSPGLAGDQQYF. The CDR3 DNA sequence: TGTGCCAGCAGCCCCGGACTAGCGGGAGATCAGCAGTACTTC.

This clonotype was observed many times. The chain joins TRBV7-9 to TRBJ1-1; D gene ambiguous. The germline V gene encodes CDR1 SEHNR and CDR2 FQNEAQ (reference sequence). The length of the CDR3 is 12 residues. With 5 bases removed from V and 4 bases from J, the gap between germline ends came to 8 bases. The CDR3 spells CASSGISTEAFF. The CDR3 DNA reads TGTGCCAGCAGCGGGATTAGCACTGAAGCTTTCTTT.

This clonotype was picked up many times. The CDR3 region has the DNA TGTGCCAGCAGCTTAAGCCAGGGGAATAGGGGCCAAGAGACCCAGTACTTC. Residues: CASSLSQGNRGQETQYF. The chain has TRBV7-9 and TRBJ2-5; D perhaps matches TRBD1 (6 bases). This CDR3 is 17 amino acids long. Germline-derived CDR1 and CDR2 are SEHNR and FQNEAQ (reference sequence). The germline V and J ends were trimmed by 2 bases and 1 base, with 17 bases remaining between them.

The chain uses TRBV29-1 and TRBJ2-1; D gene unclear. This CDR3 comprises 13 residues. Germline lookup yields CDR1 SQVTM and CDR2 ANQGSEA. V lost 5 bases to trimming and J lost 0 bases, with 8 bases between them. The CDR3 DNA is TGCAGCGTTTCAAGAAGCTCCTACAATGAGCAGTTCTTC. It encodes CSVSRSSYNEQFF.

This clonotype appeared many times. This rearrangement joins TRBV7-9 to TRBJ1-6, with D possibly TRBD1 on 6 matching bases. This CDR3 has 16 amino acids. Germline V gene lookup returns CDR1 SEHNR and CDR2 FQNEAQ (reference sequence). The V and J ends lost 1 base and 11 bases respectively, with 18 bases between them. CDR3 sequence: CASSLVGALKGPPLHF. The CDR3 nucleotides read TGTGCCAGCAGCTTAGTGGGGGCACTCAAGGGACCACCCCTCCACTTT. Full variable domain (rest looked up from reference TRBV7-9 and TRBJ1-6): DTGVSQNPRHKITKRGQNVTFRCDPISEHNRLYWYRQTLGQGPEFLTYFQNEAQLEKSRLLSDRFSAERPKGSFSTLEIQRTEQGDSAMYLCASSLVGALKGPPLHFGNGTRLTVT.

This clonotype has ten or more counts. The genes are TRBV20-1 and TRBJ2-5, with 8 bases aligning to TRBD2. With 5 bases clipped from V and 7 bases from J, the junction kept 6 bases outside the gene matches. CDR1 is DFQATT, CDR2 SNEGSKA, per germline (reference sequence). This CDR3 is 12 amino acids long. The CDR3 region has the DNA TGCAGTGCTGGCGGGACTAGTTGGACCCAGTACTTC. Translation gives CSAGGTSWTQYF.

Remarks on this clonotype: This may arise from a read error, as a much more abundant clone is one base away. This chain joins TRBV20-1 and TRBJ2-7; 9 bases align to TRBD1. Germline loops: CDR1 DFQATT, CDR2 SNEGSKA (reference sequence). This CDR3 region has 15 residues. The trim removed 3 bases at V and 4 bases at J, leaving 10 bases unmatched. CDR3 in amino acids: CSARSDRGPTYEQYF. CDR3 sequence (DNA): TGCAGTGCTAGGTCGGACAGGGGCCCGACGTACGAGCAGTACTTC.

The chain has TRBV20-1 and TRBJ2-7, with 8 bases that match TRBD2. The CDR3 length is 13 residues. J gave up 7 bases and V 0 bases, and 5 bases lay outside the gene matches. Germline CDR1 and CDR2: DFQATT and SNEGSKA (reference sequence). CDR3 coding DNA: TGCAGTGCTAGAGAGAGCGGGGGTCGGGAGCAGTACTTC. It yields the protein CSARESGGREQYF.

V and J are TRBV9 and TRBJ1-6; a weak D match, TRBD1 (6 bases). Germline-derived CDR1 and CDR2 are SGDLS and YYNGEE. The CDR3 runs to 16 residues. V lost 5 bases, J lost 3 bases, and 15 bases lay in between. The CDR3 DNA sequence: TGTGCCAGCAGTTTGACGGGGGGCAACTATAATTCACCCCTCCACTTT. Translation gives CASSLTGGNYNSPLHF.

The chain joins TRBV11-2 to TRBJ1-5; possibly TRBD1 for D (5 bases). Trimming removed 2 bases at V and 8 bases at J, with 16 bases between. The CDR3 consists of 15 residues. Germline V gives CDR1 SGHAT, CDR2 FQNNGV. The CDR3 nucleotides read TGTGCCAGCAGCTTAAGGGGAGGTGGAGCGGAGCCCCAGCATTTT. Amino acid sequence: CASSLRGGGAEPQHF.

This clonotype was seen a handful of times. CDR3 protein: CASSRRQDDNSPLHF. The CDR3 DNA reads as TGTGCCAGCAGCCGACGACAGGACGACAATTCACCCCTCCACTTT. The chain couples TRBV6-2 or TRBV6-3 to TRBJ1-6; a possible D gene is TRBD1 (6 bases). From germline, CDR1 is MNHEY and CDR2 SVGEGT. This CDR3 has 15 residues. Trimming stripped 6 bases from V and 7 bases from J, with 16 bases between.

The chain uses TRBV2 and TRBJ2-7; D remains unclear. Trimming shortened V by 4 bases and J by 4 bases, and 11 bases separated the two germline ends. The CDR3 covers 13 residues. The germline CDR1 and CDR2 sequences are SNHLY and FYNNEI. The CDR3: CASSVALIYEQYF. The CDR3 DNA is TGTGCCAGCAGTGTCGCGCTTATTTACGAGCAGTACTTC.

This clonotype was observed a few times. The chain couples TRBV4-1 to TRBJ1-1, with TRBD1 as a possible D gene (6 bases). Trimming took off 3 bases at V and 7 bases at J, with 18 bases between the two ends. Germline loops: CDR1 MGHRA, CDR2 YSYEKL. The CDR3 is 15 residues long. The CDR3 here is CASSQVQGSAFEAFF. The CDR3 nucleotides are TGCGCCAGCAGCCAGGTACAGGGCTCGGCCTTTGAAGCTTTCTTT.

This clonotype was counted ten times or more. The CDR3 here is CASRRTGGTYEQYF. The CDR3 region has the DNA TGTGCCAGCAGACGGACAGGGGGGACCTACGAGCAGTACTTC. The V gene is TRBV7-9, the J gene TRBJ2-7, with 10 positions matching TRBD1. J gave up 2 bases and V 6 bases, and 4 bases lay outside the gene matches. The CDR3 contains 14 residues. Germline CDR1 and CDR2: SEHNR and FQNEAQ (reference sequence).

This clonotype was picked up a small number of times. This chain joins TRBV29-1 and TRBJ2-6; D is undetermined. This CDR3 spans 12 amino acids. The germline gives CDR1 SQVTM, CDR2 ANQGSEA. V lost 8 bases to trimming and J lost 3 bases, with 8 bases between them. CDR3 region: CSSSGGANVLTF. In nucleotides, the CDR3 is TGCAGCAGTTCCGGTGGGGCCAACGTCCTGACTTTC. The variable domain in full, with the rest retrieved from reference TRBV29-1 and TRBJ2-6, is SAVISQKPSRDICQRGTSLTIQCQVDSQVTMMFWYRQQPGQSLTLIATANQGSEATYESGFVIDKFPISRPNLTFSTLTVSNMSPEDSSIYLCSSSGGANVLTFGAGSRLTVL.

V usage is TRBV7-3 and J usage is TRBJ1-1, with D maybe TRBD1 (5 bases). Germline V gene data show CDR1 as SGHTA and CDR2 as FQGTGA. The CDR3 has 16 amino acids. Trimming stripped 6 bases from V and 2 bases from J, with 19 bases between. Here the CDR3 DNA reads TGTGCCAGCAGGGGGAATCCCGGACAACTCAACACTGAAGCTTTCTTT. It specifies CASRGNPGQLNTEAFF.